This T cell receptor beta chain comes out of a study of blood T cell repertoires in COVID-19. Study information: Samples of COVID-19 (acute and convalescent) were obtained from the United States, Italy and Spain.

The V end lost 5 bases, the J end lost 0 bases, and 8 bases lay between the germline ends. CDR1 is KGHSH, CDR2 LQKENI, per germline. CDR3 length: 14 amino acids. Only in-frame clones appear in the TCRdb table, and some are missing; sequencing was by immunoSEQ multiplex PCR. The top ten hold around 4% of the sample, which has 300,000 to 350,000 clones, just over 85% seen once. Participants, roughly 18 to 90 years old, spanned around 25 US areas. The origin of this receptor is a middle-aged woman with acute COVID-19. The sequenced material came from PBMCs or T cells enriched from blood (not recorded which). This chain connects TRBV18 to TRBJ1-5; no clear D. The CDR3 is CASSGLNSNQPQHF. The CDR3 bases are TGTGCCAGCTCAGGCTTGAATAGCAATCAGCCCCAGCATTTT.